This TCR beta chain comes out of a study of OX40 agonist ivuxolimab in advanced cancers. Study overall: In this trial design, patients received ivuxolimab intravenously at 0.01 to 10 mg/kg every 2 weeks. Dose-escalation patients were diagnosed with hepatocellular carcinoma, melanoma, renal cell cancer or head and neck cancer. Study-level findings and limits: The mean number of expanded clones was higher in CD8+ T cells than in CD4+. It was not determined which antigens were specifically recognized by the peripheral T cells that had undergone clonal expansion.

Concerning this clone: The antigen is not known.

From germline, CDR1 is SGHTA and CDR2 FQGTGA. The V gene lost 2 bases and the J gene lost 10 bases, with 9 bases spanning the gap. The CDR3 is made up of 13 amino acids. Generated by immunoSEQ multiplex PCR, the TCRdb table keeps only in-frame clones and is missing some. In the table there are 55,000 to 65,000 clones, roughly four fifths of which are singletons. This chain joins TRBV7-3 and TRBJ1-6, with D possibly TRBD1 on 5 matching bases. Sequences were derived from CD4+ or CD8+ T cells sorted from blood, sampled in a trial of the OX40 agonist ivuxolimab. This clonotype originated in an adult with an advanced solid tumor such as melanoma, head and neck, liver or kidney cancer. The CDR3 nucleotides read TGTGCCAGCAGCTTACCAGGGCGGTCACCCCTCCACTTT. Its translation: CASSLPGRSPLHF.